This T cell receptor (beta chain) came from a study of molecular identifiers for immune sequencing clone quantification. The overall study: Replicates split RNA from approximately 22,000 or 94,000 naive CD8 cells five ways, and the researchers sequenced four portions.

This clonotype has just a few counts. CD8+CD4-CCR7+CD45RA+ sorting gave the naive CD8 T cells. TCRdb fed the PCR reads into MiXCR, producing one record per CDR3 protein. In the table there are 15,000 to 20,000 distinct CDR3 sequences, under 25% of which are singletons. The source of this sequence is a human donor in good health. Some libraries in this study had Jurkat cell RNA spiked in. The sample taken for sequencing was naive CD8+ T cells from blood, with Jurkat cell RNA spiked in. Sample subset: FACS-sorted CD8+CD4-CCR7+CD45RA+ naive T cells.

The CDR3 is CASSVGFRGTGELFF. CDR3 DNA: TGTGCCAGTAGCGTAGGGTTTCGAGGCACCGGGGAGCTGTTTTTT. The chain combines TRBV19 with TRBJ2-2; no clear D gene. Germline CDR1 and CDR2: LNHDA and SQIVND (reference sequence). The CDR3 has 15 amino acids. The V end lost 6 bases, the J end lost 4 bases, and 15 bases lay between the germline ends.